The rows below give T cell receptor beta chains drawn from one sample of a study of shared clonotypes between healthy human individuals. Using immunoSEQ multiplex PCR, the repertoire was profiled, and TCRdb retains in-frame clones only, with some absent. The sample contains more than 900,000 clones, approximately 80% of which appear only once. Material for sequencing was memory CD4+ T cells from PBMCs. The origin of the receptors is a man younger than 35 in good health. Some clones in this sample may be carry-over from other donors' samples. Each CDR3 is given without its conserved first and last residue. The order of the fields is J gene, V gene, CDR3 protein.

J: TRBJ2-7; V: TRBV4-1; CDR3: ASSQDRAREQY
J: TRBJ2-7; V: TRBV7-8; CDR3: ASSSSGTLSYEQY
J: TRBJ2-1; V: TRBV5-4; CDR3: ASSLVGRAYYNEQF
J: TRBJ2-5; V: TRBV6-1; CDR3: ASAGTGTETQY
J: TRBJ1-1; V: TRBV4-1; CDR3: ASSQDFSINTEAF
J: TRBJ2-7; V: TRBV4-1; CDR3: ASSQAPGLAGGLSYEQY
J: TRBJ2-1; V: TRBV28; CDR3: ASSSSLGTGGSWKF
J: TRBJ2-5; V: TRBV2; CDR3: ASSEASGSVETQY
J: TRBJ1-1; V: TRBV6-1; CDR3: ASSVRRNTEAF
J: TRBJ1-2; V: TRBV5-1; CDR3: ASSLVGGAVGYGYT
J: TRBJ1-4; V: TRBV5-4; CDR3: ASSSDLNEKLF
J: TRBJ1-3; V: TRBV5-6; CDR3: ASSLAGRNTIY
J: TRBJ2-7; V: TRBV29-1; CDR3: SVEEQGALQQY
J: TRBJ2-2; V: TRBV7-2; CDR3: ASRNSGPNTGELF
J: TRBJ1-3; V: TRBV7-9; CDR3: ASSPLGTGGNTIY
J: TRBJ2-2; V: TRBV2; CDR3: ASSEHSNTGELF
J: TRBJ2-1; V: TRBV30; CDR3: AWSGSGSSYNEQF
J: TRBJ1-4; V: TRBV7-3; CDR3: ASSLTLVENGSEKLF
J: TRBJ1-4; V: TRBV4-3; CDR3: ASSQGEGVNEKLF
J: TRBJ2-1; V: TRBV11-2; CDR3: ASSFTRGVNNEQF
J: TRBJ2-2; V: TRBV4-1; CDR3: ASSRPLGGTPNTGELF
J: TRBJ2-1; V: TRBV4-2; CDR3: ASSSRLAGEYNEQF
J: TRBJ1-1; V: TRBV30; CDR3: AWSVKPEAF
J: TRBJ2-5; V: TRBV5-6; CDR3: ASSLRGAEETQY
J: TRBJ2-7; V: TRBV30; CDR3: AWGTGGGYEQY
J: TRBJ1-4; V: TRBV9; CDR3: ASSVAGAGGEKLF
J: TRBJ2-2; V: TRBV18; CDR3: ASSAEGSGELF
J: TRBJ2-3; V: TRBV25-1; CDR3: ASTGRGTDTQY
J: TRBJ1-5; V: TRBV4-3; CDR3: ASSQTINQPQH
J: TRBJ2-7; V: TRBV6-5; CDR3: ASSYRGEQY
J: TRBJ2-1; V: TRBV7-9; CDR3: ASSLDEQF
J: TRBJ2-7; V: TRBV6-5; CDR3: ASSYSASGAYEQY
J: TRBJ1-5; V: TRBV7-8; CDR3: ASSLSGGTSNQPQH
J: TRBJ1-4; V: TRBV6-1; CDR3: ASSGRGPNEKLF